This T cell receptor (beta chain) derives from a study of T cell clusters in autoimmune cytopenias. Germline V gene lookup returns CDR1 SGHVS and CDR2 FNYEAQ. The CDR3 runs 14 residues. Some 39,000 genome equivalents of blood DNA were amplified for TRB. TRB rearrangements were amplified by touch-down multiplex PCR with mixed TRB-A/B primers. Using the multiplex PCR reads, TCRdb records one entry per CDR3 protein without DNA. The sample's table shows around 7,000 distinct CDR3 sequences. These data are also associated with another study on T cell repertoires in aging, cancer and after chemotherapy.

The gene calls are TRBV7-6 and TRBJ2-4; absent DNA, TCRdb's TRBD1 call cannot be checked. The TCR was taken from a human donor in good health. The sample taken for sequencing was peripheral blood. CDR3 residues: CASSSPGVKNIQYF. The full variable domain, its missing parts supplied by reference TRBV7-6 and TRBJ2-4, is GAGVSQSPRYKVTKRGQDVALRCDPISGHVSLYWYRQALGQGPEFLTYFNYEAQQDKSGLPNDRFSAERPEGSISTLTIQRTEQRDSAMYRCASSSPGVKNIQYFGAGTRLSVL.